The 8 T cell receptor beta chains presented below share a single source sample, sequenced in a study of blood T cell repertoires in COVID-19. Assay used: immunoSEQ multiplex PCR; TCRdb lists only in-frame clones, some missing. Counted here are approximately 35,000 clones, about 80% occurring once; the ten biggest clones make up around a third. Sequenced sample: peripheral blood. The receptor source for this set is an elderly man with acute or convalescent COVID-19.

V is TRBV5-6 and J is TRBJ1-5; TRBD1 matches 7 bases. The CDR3 extends over 16 amino acids. The J segment lost 0 bases and the V segment lost 5 bases, leaving 8 bases of the junction unmatched. Germline V gene sequence: CDR1 SGHDT, CDR2 YYEEEE. The CDR3 DNA reads TGTGCCAGCAGTCTCAGGACAGGACGTAGCAATCAGCCCCAGCATTTT. It translates to CASSLRTGRSNQPQHF.

The chain is built from TRBV10-3 and TRBJ1-2; weak D call: TRBD1 (5 bases). This CDR3 has 13 residues. Trimming shortened V by 3 bases and J by 10 bases, and 15 bases separated the two germline ends. Per the germline V gene, CDR1 is ENHRY and CDR2 is SYGVKD. The CDR3 protein is CAISENGGELYTF. In DNA form, the CDR3 reads TGTGCCATCAGTGAAAACGGGGGAGAACTCTACACCTTC.

CDR3 amino acids: CASSLPGQGRSDTQYF. CDR3 nucleotide sequence: TGTGCCAGCAGTTTACCGGGACAGGGACGGTCAGATACGCAGTATTTT. The rearrangement joins TRBV27 to TRBJ2-3, with 9 bases identical to TRBD1. Germline CDR1 MNHEY, CDR2 SMNVEV (reference sequence). V trimming: 2 bases; J trimming: 4 bases; junction bases outside the gene matches: 7. The CDR3 consists of 16 residues.

The rearrangement uses TRBV18 and TRBJ2-1; TRBD2 agrees at 8 bases. Germline V gives CDR1 KGHSH, CDR2 LQKENI. V lost 2 bases, J lost 9 bases, and 6 bases stayed unmatched. The CDR3 totals 14 residues. This CDR3 is CASSPGLAGGEQFF. Here the CDR3 DNA reads TGTGCCAGCTCACCAGGGCTAGCGGGTGGTGAGCAGTTCTTC.

CDR3 in amino acids: CASKGGSGSVDTQYF. As DNA, the CDR3 is TGTGCCAGCAAAGGGGGTAGCGGGAGTGTAGATACGCAGTATTTT. The V and J genes are TRBV2 and TRBJ2-3, with 9 positions matching TRBD2. Germline-derived CDR1 and CDR2 are SNHLY and FYNNEI. There are 15 residues in the CDR3. The J segment lost 5 bases and the V segment lost 7 bases, leaving 10 bases of the junction unmatched.

In regard to this clone: Other DNA sequences in the same sample also yield this CDR3. The chain recombines TRBV7-2 with TRBJ2-7, with D possibly matching TRBD2 (5 bases). V lost 4 bases to trimming and J lost 3 bases, with 10 bases between them. The germline V gene has CDR1 SGHTA and CDR2 FQGNSA. The length of the CDR3 is 13 residues. The DNA for the CDR3 is TGTGCCAGCAGCTCCCGTCGGGGCTACGAGCAGTACTTC. Translating gives CASSSRRGYEQYF.

V and J are TRBV30 and TRBJ1-2; D uncertain. This CDR3 comprises 13 residues. V was trimmed by 1 base and J by 9 bases, leaving 15 bases between them. Germline V gives CDR1 GTSNPN, CDR2 SVGIG (reference sequence). In DNA, the CDR3 is TGTGCCTGGAGTGCTGGAACGGGTCGGAGCTACACCTTC. This translates into CAWSAGTGRSYTF.

This chain connects TRBV5-1 to TRBJ2-7; 8 bases map to TRBD1. V shed 4 bases, J shed 0 bases, and the junction held 6 bases outside the gene matches. Germline values: CDR1 SGHRS, CDR2 YFSETQ. This CDR3 spans 15 amino acids. CDR3 residues: CASSPATGVSYEQYF. The DNA for the CDR3 is TGCGCCAGCAGCCCGGCGACAGGGGTCTCCTACGAGCAGTACTTC.